The entry below describes one T cell receptor beta chain. Only a few counts were recorded for this clonotype. This clone's antigen is unknown. No much larger clone exists at a distance of one base, and base qualities are not known. Libraries were made using 5' RACE. For sequencing, a NextSeq 500 was employed. In the TCR library protocol, a unique molecular identifier was attached to each TCR cDNA molecule so that PCR and sequencing errors could be corrected. Per the original workflow: TCR identification, UMI-based error correction and CDR3 extraction were performed with Decombinator tools. Expanded TCRs were defined as those above a frequency of 2 per 1,000, corresponding to the top 1% of the tumor frequency distribution. Renyi diversity was calculated using the R vegan package after each repertoire was subsampled 100 times to 5,000 TCRs. CDR3 similarity networks were constructed using string-kernel similarity of amino acid triplets, with links drawn between CDR3s whose pairwise similarity was above 0.82. TCRdb took the public reads, trimmed them with fastp at Q25, ran MiXCR for clone calling and kept in-frame beta chains. Rows are unified per CDR3 protein, each entry keeping the most common DNA and genes. TCRdb's processing, not the authors' own work, is the source of the V and J calls. Recorded for this sample are roughly 120,000 distinct CDR3 sequences; more than 9% of them occurred a single time. Approximately 17% of the sample is held by the ten biggest clonotypes.

This entry belongs to a study of spatial heterogeneity in lung cancer (dated by TCRdb to about 2019). Broadly, across the study: The donors were about 65 patients from the lung TRACERx cohort who had early-stage, untreated non-small cell lung cancer. Follow-up PBMC samples were sequenced whenever available, and the median time to follow-up was roughly two years after resection. Beta-chain transcripts were consistently detected in greater numbers than alpha-chain transcripts, which likely reflected higher beta-chain transcript abundance. In the raw uncorrected reads, each unique combination of TCR and UMI appeared on average more than ten times. In non-small cell lung cancer, the study made a quantitative comparison of TCR alpha and beta repertoires among multiple tumor regions, matched nontumor lung and blood. TCR repertoire features were related to nonsynonymous mutation counts determined by whole-exome sequencing of tumor tissue. Both alpha and beta chains were TCR-sequenced in roughly 200 tumor regions, fewer than 80 matched nontumor lung samples and over 55 PBMC samples obtained at surgery. Overall study results and their limits: Ubiquitous expanded tumor TCRs were found in blood more often at tumor resection than at routine follow-up. Confirming at a functional level the hypothesis that regional TCRs recognize regional mutations was considered to require additional single-cell paired TCR alpha and beta sequencing. Comparisons of baseline and follow-up blood repertoires included only around 13 patients.

The germline V gene gives CDR1 as SGHTA and CDR2 as FQGNSA. CDR3 length: 13 amino acids, cysteine to phenylalanine. Only the CDR3 region is kept as DNA, spanning 39 bases read in frame from base 1. At the junction V is shortened by 4 bases and J by 9 bases, with 14 bases in between. Sample time point, as interpreted from the label and publication: blood at routine non-recurrence follow-up after resection. Without any cell sorting, TCR sequencing was performed on whole RNA extracted either from tumor and nontumor lung tissue or from cryopreserved PBMC samples. Only patients with enough RNA available from two or more tumor regions were chosen for TCR sequencing.

Sequencing used PBMCs, obtained at follow-up. This receptor was obtained from a male donor with early-stage non-small cell lung cancer. The chain is assembled from TRBV7-2 and TRBJ2-3; the D region possibly corresponds to TRBD2 (5 bases align). The CDR3 here reads CASSSTPGETQYF. The DNA sequence reads TGTGCCAGCAGCTCAACCCCCGGGGAAACGCAGTATTTT.